These 22 T cell receptor beta chains were sequenced from one sample in a study of monozygotic twins with inflammatory bowel disease. TCRdb derives one entry per CDR3 protein from the 5' RACE reads, leaving out DNA. This sample's table reports approximately 330,000 distinct CDR3 sequences. Sample: blood. The source is a human donor with ulcerative colitis or Crohn's disease, or a healthy co-twin of an affected twin (not recorded which).

J is TRBJ1-2 and V is TRBV12-3 or TRBV12-4. The CDR3 consists of 14 residues. CDR3 loop: CASSLIGGIDGYTF.

The J gene is TRBJ2-7, the V gene TRBV4-1. The CDR3 is 13 residues long. Germline values: CDR1 MGHRA, CDR2 YSYEKL. The CDR3 spells CASSQVQSYEQYF.

The chain couples TRBV20-1 to TRBJ2-2; the D call from TCRdb, TRBD2, cannot be confirmed without DNA. The CDR3 is 14 amino acids. Per germline, CDR1 DFQATT and CDR2 SNEGSKA (reference sequence). CDR3 region: CSASRELNTGELFF.

The chain is built from TRBV18 and TRBJ1-6; the D call of TRBD1 rests on TCRdb alone, since no DNA is present to check it. From germline, CDR1 is KGHSH and CDR2 LQKENI. CDR3 length: 15 residues. The CDR3 sequence: CASSLQGTGNSPLHF. The full variable domain, rest sourced from reference TRBV18 and TRBJ1-6, is NAGVMQNPRHLVRRRGQEARLRCSPMKGHSHVYWYRQLPEEGLKFMVYLQKENIIDESGMPKERFSAEFPKEGPSILRIQQVVRGDSAAYFCASSLQGTGNSPLHFGNGTRLTVT.

The V gene is TRBV4-1, the J gene TRBJ2-7; TCRdb reports TRBD1, a call that lacks DNA to check it against. CDR3 length: 15 amino acids. Germline V gene data show CDR1 as MGHRA and CDR2 as YSYEKL. The CDR3 loop is CASSQGQDSSYEQYF.

The J gene is TRBJ1-6, the V gene TRBV5-8; TCRdb outputs TRBD1, but without DNA this stays unchecked. The germline V gene encodes CDR1 SGHTS and CDR2 YDEGEE. The CDR3 is 15 residues long. The CDR3 is CASRTLRGRRSPLHF.

The CDR3 protein is CASSLRTGAGSVDQPQHF. V gene TRBV11-2 combines with J gene TRBJ1-5; TCRdb names TRBD1, which stays unverified in the absence of DNA. The CDR3 is made up of 18 amino acids. CDR1 and CDR2 (germline): SGHAT, FQNNGV.

The chain is built from TRBV20-1 and TRBJ2-1; lacking DNA, the TRBD2 call made by TCRdb goes unchecked. The CDR3 loop spans 16 amino acids. CDR1 and CDR2 (germline): DFQATT, SNEGSKA (reference sequence). CDR3 region: CSASKSGVGDNEGQFF.

The chain's CDR3 is CASSLRRSSSYEQYF. The chain recombines TRBV7-8 with TRBJ2-7. CDR1 is SGHVS, CDR2 FQNEAQ, per germline. The CDR3 loop spans 15 amino acids.

The J gene is TRBJ2-2, the V gene TRBV15; TCRdb indicates TRBD1, and absent DNA this call remains unverified. The length of the CDR3 is 16 residues. Germline CDR1 is LNHNV and CDR2 is YYDKDF (reference sequence). This chain's CDR3 is CATSRASRANTGELFF.

The chain carries TRBV5-1 and TRBJ2-3; absent DNA, TCRdb's TRBD2 call cannot be checked. The CDR3 consists of 16 residues. CDR1 and CDR2 from the germline V gene are SGHRS and YFSETQ. This chain's CDR3 is CASRPSGERKGDTQYF.

The chain has TRBV5-1 and TRBJ1-4. Germline V gene sequence: CDR1 SGHRS, CDR2 YFSETQ. CDR3 length: 15 amino acids. This CDR3 is CASSLAGTTNEKLFF.

The V gene is TRBV29-1, the J gene TRBJ2-7; the TRBD2 assignment by TCRdb is unverifiable without DNA. CDR1 and CDR2 (germline): SQVTM, ANQGSEA. The CDR3 has 13 amino acids. The chain's CDR3 is CSVASSGAYEQYF.

The V gene is TRBV5-1, the J gene TRBJ2-3; the D call from TCRdb, TRBD2, cannot be confirmed without DNA. Germline CDR1 reads SGHRS; CDR2 reads YFSETQ. The CDR3 is 15 amino acids. The CDR3 spells CASRVSGSPTDTQYF.

The chain carries TRBV27 and TRBJ1-5; the D gene TCRdb calls, TRBD1, cannot be checked with no DNA. Germline CDR1 and CDR2: MNHEY and SMNVEV (reference sequence). CDR3 length: 14 amino acids. CDR3 region: CASKGQGEGPPQHF.

This chain uses TRBV5-1 with TRBJ2-6. Germline loops: CDR1 SGHRS, CDR2 YFSETQ. The CDR3 is 13 amino acids. The chain's CDR3 is CASRSYGANVLTF.

The V gene is TRBV5-1, the J gene TRBJ2-7. Germline values: CDR1 SGHRS, CDR2 YFSETQ. This CDR3 has 12 amino acids. The CDR3 sequence: CASSVMGSEQYF.

The CDR3 spells CASSLAGTTGNEQFF. The chain couples TRBV5-1 to TRBJ2-1; TCRdb's D call, TRBD1, is unchecked because there is no DNA. Looked up from germline, CDR1 is SGHRS and CDR2 is YFSETQ. The CDR3 loop spans 15 amino acids.

The chain couples TRBV13 to TRBJ2-7; TCRdb names TRBD1, which stays unverified in the absence of DNA. The germline CDR1 and CDR2 sequences are PRHDT and FYEKMQ (reference sequence). The CDR3 runs to 13 residues. The CDR3 here is CASGGQAGYEQYF. The variable domain in full, completed from reference TRBV13 and TRBJ2-7, reads AAGVIQSPRHLIKEKRETATLKCYPIPRHDTVYWYQQGPGQDPQFLISFYEKMQSDKGSIPDRFSAQQFSDYHSELNMSSLELGDSALYFCASGGQAGYEQYFGPGTRLTVT.

The chain's CDR3 is CASSPEFRNQPQHF. The chain is built from TRBV12-3 or TRBV12-4 and TRBJ1-5. This CDR3 has 14 amino acids.

The chain combines TRBV20-1 with TRBJ2-2; checking the TCRdb D call of TRBD1 is not possible without DNA. Per germline, CDR1 DFQATT and CDR2 SNEGSKA (reference sequence). This CDR3 contains 14 residues. The CDR3 region is CSARRGGSGGELFF.

The genes are TRBV12-3 or TRBV12-4 and TRBJ1-1. The CDR3 extends over 13 amino acids. The CDR3 spells CASRPQGITEAFF.